The rows below give T cell receptor beta chains drawn from one sample of a study of T cell repertoires in cytomegalovirus infection. A single record per CDR3 protein comes from TCRdb applying MiXCR to the reads. This repertoire shows roughly 760,000 distinct CDR3 sequences, 35% found once; its top ten account for 2.8%. Sample: PBMCs. The source is a human donor in good health (CMV status not recorded). Some clones in this sample may be carry-over from other donors' samples. The CDR3 runs from the conserved cysteine through the conserved F or W. D genes are given only for firm matches. For some rows the clone size is stated as once, few or many, or as a class when expanded; others skip it.

size	V	D	J	DNA	CDR3
-	TRBV2	-	TRBJ2-5	TGTGCCAGCAAGGTGGAGATGGAGACCCAGTACTTC	CASKVEMETQYF
-	TRBV7-2	-	TRBJ2-5	TGTGCCAGCCCGCGCAGGTACCAAGAGACCCAGTACTTC	CASPRRYQETQYF
-	TRBV29-1	-	TRBJ2-3	TGCAGCGTTGTCGAGGGGGCAGATACGCAGTATTTT	CSVVEGADTQYF
many	TRBV7-2	-	TRBJ2-3	TGTGCCAGCAGCCCCCGCCCCGCGGGAATAACCGATACGCAGTATTTT	CASSPRPAGITDTQYF
few	TRBV6-5	-	TRBJ1-5	TGTGCCAGCAGTTACTCGTCGGGGGGCGGGCCCCAGCATTTT	CASSYSSGGGPQHF
many	TRBV7-6	TRBD1	TRBJ1-6	TGTGCCAGCAAGCACAGGGGGATCCATTCACCCCTCCACTTT	CASKHRGIHSPLHF
-	TRBV28	-	TRBJ1-4	TGTGCCAGCAGTTTACAGGGGTATGAAAAACTGCTTTTT	CASSLQGYEKLLF
-	TRBV27	-	TRBJ1-6	TGTGCCAGCAGTTTACCGGACTTGAGTTCACCCCTCCACTTT	CASSLPDLSSPLHF
-	TRBV2	-	TRBJ2-2	TGTGCCAGCCATGCCATCATGAACACCGGGGAGCTGTTTTTT	CASHAIMNTGELFF
-	TRBV7-9	-	TRBJ2-1	TGTGCCAGCAGTTTCGACAGGAGCCTGTACAATGAGCAGTTCTTC	CASSFDRSLYNEQFF
-	TRBV30	TRBD2	TRBJ2-7	TGTGCCTGGAGACGGACTAGCGGACTCTACGAGCAGTACTTC	CAWRRTSGLYEQYF
many	TRBV7-2	TRBD2	TRBJ2-3	TGTGCCAGCAGCTCCCGAGCGGGAGTGAGGAATACGCAGTATTTT	CASSSRAGVRNTQYF
few	TRBV20-1	-	TRBJ2-7	TGCAGTGCTAGAGCGGGCGGCACCTACGAGCAGTACTTC	CSARAGGTYEQYF
-	TRBV28	-	TRBJ2-7	TGTGCCAGCACTCATACGGGGCAGAAAGGCTACGAGCAGTACTTC	CASTHTGQKGYEQYF
-	TRBV24-1	-	TRBJ2-2	TGTGCCACCAGCGATCCTCGTTTCGGGGAGCGTTTTTTT	CATSDPRFGERFF
once	TRBV10-3	-	TRBJ1-1	TGTGCCATCAGCGACCACACCGGGGCAGCTTTCTTT	CAISDHTGAAFF
few	TRBV20-1	TRBD2	TRBJ2-1	TGCAGTGCTAGACTAGCGGGAGCAAATGAGCAGTTCTTC	CSARLAGANEQFF
-	TRBV20-1	TRBD1	TRBJ1-5	TGCAGTGCTAGAGACCAGGGACAGGGACTATGGCCCCAGCATTTT	CSARDQGQGLWPQHF
-	TRBV10-3	-	TRBJ1-4	TGTGCCATCAGTGAAACCCCTAATGAAAAACTGTTTTTT	CAISETPNEKLFF
few	TRBV4-1	-	TRBJ1-2	TGCGCCAGCAGCCGAACGGTTGGGGGGAATCGGCGCGGCTACACCTTC	CASSRTVGGNRRGYTF
few	TRBV4-1	-	TRBJ1-2	TGCGCCAGCAGCCAAGATCTATTGGGGGTCGACTATGGCTACACCTTC	CASSQDLLGVDYGYTF
-	TRBV24-1	-	TRBJ2-7	TGTGCCACCAGTGATTCGGCGGGGAAAGCCTCCTACGAGCAGTACTTC	CATSDSAGKASYEQYF
once	TRBV10-2	-	TRBJ2-5	TGCGCCAGCAGTGAGTCGACGGAGACCCAGTACTTC	CASSESTETQYF
once	TRBV24-1	-	TRBJ1-4	TGTGCCACCAGTGATCGCCGGGACTCCCAAAAGCTGTTTTTT	CATSDRRDSQKLFF
once	TRBV12-3/TRBV12-4	TRBD1	TRBJ2-4	TGTGCCAGCAGATTGACAGGGGCCAAAAACATTCAGTACTTC	CASRLTGAKNIQYF
few	TRBV19	TRBD1	TRBJ2-2	TGTGCCAGTAGTATCCCCAGGGGGCAACCCGGGGAGCTGTTTTTT	CASSIPRGQPGELFF
many	TRBV7-2	TRBD2	TRBJ2-2	TGTGCCAGCAGCTTAGAGGGCTTTTCCAGGACTAGCGCTACCGGGGAGCTGTTTTTT	CASSLEGFSRTSATGELFF
few	TRBV4-2	TRBD1	TRBJ2-2	TGTGCCAGCAGCACCGGACAGGCCCAGGGCACCGGGGAGCTGTTTTTT	CASSTGQAQGTGELFF
few	TRBV28	-	TRBJ1-5	TGTGCCAGCACCTTGGGGTCCTTCAATCAGCCCCAGCATTTT	CASTLGSFNQPQHF
-	TRBV6-6	-	TRBJ2-5	TGTGCCAGCAGTCCTTTGATGGGGACCCAGTACTTC	CASSPLMGTQYF
-	TRBV6-5	TRBD2	TRBJ2-7	TGTGCCAGTGAAGGACTAGAAGCCGGCGAGCAGTACTTC	CASEGLEAGEQYF
few	TRBV7-8	-	TRBJ2-7	TGTGCCAGCAGCTGGGACGCGGACAATAAGCAGTACTTC	CASSWDADNKQYF
-	TRBV7-6	-	TRBJ2-7	TGTGCCAGCAGCTTACAGGCGGATGTCTCCTACGAGCAGTACTTC	CASSLQADVSYEQYF
-	TRBV6-1	TRBD2	TRBJ2-7	TGTGCCACCAGTCCTCTAGCGGGGGGGTCCTACGAGCAGTACTTC	CATSPLAGGSYEQYF
few	TRBV7-9	-	TRBJ2-7	TGTGCCAGCAGCTTAGGCAAGGGCGAGGACGAGCAGTACTTC	CASSLGKGEDEQYF
-	TRBV29-1	TRBD2	TRBJ2-7	TGCAGCGTTGAACTAGCGGGAGTTCCCTACGAGCAGTACTTC	CSVELAGVPYEQYF
few	TRBV20-1	-	TRBJ2-1	TGCAGTGCTAGAGTACGGGGAAGCTCCTACAATGAGCAGTTCTTC	CSARVRGSSYNEQFF
few	TRBV27	-	TRBJ2-2	TGTGCCACAGCGAGGCAGAAGAACACCGGGGAGCTGTTTTTT	CATARQKNTGELFF
-	TRBV4-1	TRBD1	TRBJ2-7	TGCGCCAGCAGCCGAGAGACAGGGGACGACGAGCAGTACTTC	CASSRETGDDEQYF
-	TRBV6-1	TRBD1	TRBJ2-6	TGTGCCAGCACCGGGACAGGGGTGTCTGGGGCCAACGTCCTGACTTTC	CASTGTGVSGANVLTF
-	TRBV12-3/TRBV12-4	TRBD1	TRBJ2-3	TGTGCCAGCAGTACCGGGACAGGGTGCTCTACAGATACGCAGTATTTT	CASSTGTGCSTDTQYF
few	TRBV28	-	TRBJ1-4	TGTGCCAGCAGCCCCGTGGAGGGCAGGGGTAATGAAAAACTGTTTTTT	CASSPVEGRGNEKLFF
once	TRBV2	TRBD1	TRBJ1-3	TGTGCCAGCAGACTCCGGGACAGGGTACTTTTTAGCTCAGGAAACACCATATATTTT	CASRLRDRVLFSSGNTIYF
-	TRBV11-2	TRBD1	TRBJ1-1	TGTGCCAGCAGCCTCGGGACAGGGTCGGAGTGGGAAGCTTTCTTT	CASSLGTGSEWEAFF
-	TRBV20-1	-	TRBJ2-1	TGCAGTGCTAGAGATCCGCTAGCGAGAGGCAGGGATGAGCAGTTCTTC	CSARDPLARGRDEQFF
-	TRBV28	-	TRBJ1-1	TGTGCCAGCAGTAAAGGACATGCTTATGAAGCTTTCTTT	CASSKGHAYEAFF
few	TRBV27	-	TRBJ1-3	TGTGCCAGCAGTCCGCGGCGAAAGGGGTGGGAAGACACCATATATTTT	CASSPRRKGWEDTIYF
-	TRBV4-1	-	TRBJ2-2	TGCGCCAGCAGCCCGTTAGCAGAGATCACCGGTGAGCTGTTTTTT	CASSPLAEITGELFF
few	TRBV10-3	TRBD1	TRBJ2-1	TGTGCCATCAGTGAAGGGGGCACCTCCTACAATGAGCAGTTCTTC	CAISEGGTSYNEQFF
-	TRBV27	-	TRBJ1-3	TGTGCCAGCAGTCCGCCGTACAACACCATATATTTT	CASSPPYNTIYF
-	TRBV28	-	TRBJ2-3	TGTGTTTCGACAGTCGGCAGAATTACAGATACGCAGTATTTT	CVSTVGRITDTQYF
-	TRBV12-3/TRBV12-4	-	TRBJ1-1	TGTGCCAGCAGAGCCCTAAGGGGGGAAGCTTTCTTT	CASRALRGEAFF
-	TRBV6-1	-	TRBJ1-4	TGTGCCAGCAGTGAATGGACTGGTAGAACTAATGAAAAACTGTTTTTT	CASSEWTGRTNEKLFF
once	TRBV20-1	TRBD2	TRBJ2-7	TGCAGTGCTAGAGCGACTAGCGGTTTCTCCTACGAGCAGTACTTC	CSARATSGFSYEQYF